This T cell receptor (beta chain) was retrieved from a study of T cell responses to AZD1222 COVID-19 vaccine. Data came from immunoSEQ multiplex PCR; TCRdb stores just in-frame clones and leaves some out. In the table there are roughly 140,000 clones, approximately 88% of which are singletons. The CDR3 loop spans 17 amino acids. The germline gives CDR1 MNHEY, CDR2 SMNVEV (reference sequence). The V end lost 0 bases, the J end lost 4 bases, and 15 bases lay between the germline ends. The clonotype was recovered from an adult in good health. Sequences were derived from peripheral blood, sampled on day 0 of AZD1222 vaccination. The V gene is TRBV27, the J gene TRBJ2-2; the D is unclear. CDR3 sequence: CASSLSKTLSITGELFF. The CDR3 DNA follows: TGTGCCAGCAGTTTATCGAAAACACTATCAATCACCGGGGAGCTGTTTTTT.